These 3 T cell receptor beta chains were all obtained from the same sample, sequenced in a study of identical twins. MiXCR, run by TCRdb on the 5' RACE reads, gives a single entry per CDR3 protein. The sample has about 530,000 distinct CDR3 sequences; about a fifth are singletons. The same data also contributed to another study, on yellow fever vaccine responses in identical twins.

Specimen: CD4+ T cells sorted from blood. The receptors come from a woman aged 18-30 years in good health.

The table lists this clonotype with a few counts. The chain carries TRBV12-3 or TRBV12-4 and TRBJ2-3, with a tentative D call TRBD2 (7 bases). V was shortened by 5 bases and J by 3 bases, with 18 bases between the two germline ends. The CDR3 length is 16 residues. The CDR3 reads CASSTPGGGSTDTQYF. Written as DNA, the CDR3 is TGTGCCAGCAGTACCCCGGGGGGCGGGAGTACAGATACGCAGTATTTT.

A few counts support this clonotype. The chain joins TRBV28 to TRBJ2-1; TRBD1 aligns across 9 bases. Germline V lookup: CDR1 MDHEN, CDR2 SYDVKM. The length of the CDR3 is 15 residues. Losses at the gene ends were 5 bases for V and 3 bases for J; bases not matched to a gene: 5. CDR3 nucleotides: TGTGCCAGCAGTCCGAGGGGACAGGGCTACAATGAGCAGTTCTTC. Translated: CASSPRGQGYNEQFF.

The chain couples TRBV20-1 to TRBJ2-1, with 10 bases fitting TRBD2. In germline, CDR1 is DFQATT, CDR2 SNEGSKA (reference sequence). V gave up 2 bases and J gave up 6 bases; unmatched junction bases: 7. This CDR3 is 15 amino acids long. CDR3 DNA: TGCAGTGCTAGACCGGGACTAGCGAAACTCAATGAGCAGTTCTTC. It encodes CSARPGLAKLNEQFF.